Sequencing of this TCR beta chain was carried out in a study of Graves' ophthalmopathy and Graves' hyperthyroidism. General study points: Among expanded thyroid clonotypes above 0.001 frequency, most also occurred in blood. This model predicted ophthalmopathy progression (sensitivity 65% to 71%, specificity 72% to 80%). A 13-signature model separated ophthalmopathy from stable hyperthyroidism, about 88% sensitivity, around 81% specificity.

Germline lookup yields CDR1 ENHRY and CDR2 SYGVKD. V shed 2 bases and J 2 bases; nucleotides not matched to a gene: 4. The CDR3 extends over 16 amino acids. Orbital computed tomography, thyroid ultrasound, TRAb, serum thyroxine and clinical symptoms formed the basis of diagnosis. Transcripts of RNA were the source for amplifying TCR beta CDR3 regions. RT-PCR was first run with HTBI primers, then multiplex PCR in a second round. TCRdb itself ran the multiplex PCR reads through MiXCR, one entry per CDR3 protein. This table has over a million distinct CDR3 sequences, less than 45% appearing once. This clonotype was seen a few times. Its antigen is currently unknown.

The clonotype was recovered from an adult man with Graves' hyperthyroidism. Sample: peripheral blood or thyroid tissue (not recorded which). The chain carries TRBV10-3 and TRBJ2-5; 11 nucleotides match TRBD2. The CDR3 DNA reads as TGTGCCATCAGTGAGCCCATAGCGGGAGGGCAAGAGACCCAGTACTTC. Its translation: CAISEPIAGGQETQYF.